One T cell receptor (beta chain) is described in this entry. Its antigen is not yet known. No much larger clonotype is one base removed from it; base qualities were not supplied. Libraries were prepared through 5' RACE. Data came from an Illumina Genome Analyzer IIx. The RNA-based TCR cDNA libraries were made using a previously described protocol that was modified in several ways. To prevent cross-contamination, barcodes specific to each sample were added to both ends of every TCR cDNA library during cDNA synthesis and amplification. The original methods were these. Between about 100,000 and nearly 500,000 clonotypes were identified per individual, and about 2.2 to 4 million CDR3-containing reads were obtained per library. Reads with improper barcode index combinations were discarded, after which clonesets were built for each library with the MiTCR software. While assembling CDR3 clonotypes, MiTCR filtered or rescued low-quality reads and corrected PCR and sequencing errors. Artificial out-of-frame clonotypes were removed by being mapped to in-frame sequences, with one indel in the CDR3 allowed. To measure how similar V and J gene usage was between donors, Jensen-Shannon divergence was divided by mean entropy. TCRdb reprocessed the public reads (quality trimming at Q25 with fastp, clone calling with MiXCR) and kept in-frame beta chains. Identical CDR3 proteins give one entry, which carries the most common genes and DNA. The V and J calls, along with clone size, are taken from TCRdb and not from the paper's own processing. The sample records 350,000 to 400,000 distinct CDR3 sequences, 25% to 35% of which are singletons. 5.5% to 7% of the sample is held by the ten biggest clonotypes.

This record belongs to a study of identical twins' blood T cells (dated by TCRdb to 2013 to 2014). Study-level background: The roughly twelve libraries, six for the alpha chain and six for the beta chain, together yielded around 50 million Illumina reads. Using next-generation sequencing, the study compared the TCR alpha and beta chain repertoires of three pairs of monozygous twins to assess how genetics influences repertoire formation.

Based on the germline V gene (reference sequence), the CDR1 and CDR2 sequences are DFQATT and SNEGSKA. The CDR3 starts with the cysteine, ends with the phenylalanine, and has 13 residues. This entry keeps only the CDR3 DNA: 39 bases, framed from base 1. Donors were six healthy women forming three monozygous twin pairs. Each of the three twin pairs had been raised together, and the twins in each pair were thought likely to have encountered the same infectious agents and vaccines. TCR cDNA libraries were prepared from RNA that was isolated from peripheral blood mononuclear cells. Paper-wide results and their limitations: Among the most abundant TCRbeta clonotypes, every donor shared more CDR3 sequences with her own twin than with unrelated donors. Twin pairs were reported to be markedly more alike in V gene usage than unrelated donors were, even when looking at non-selected out-of-frame TCRbeta clonotypes. The proposed role of the TCRalpha J segment in MHC recognition during thymic selection was stated to require validation by independent studies. Because the twins were reared together, environmental influences could not be excluded as an explanation for twin similarity. The number of CDR3 clonotypes shared between two donors was mainly determined by the product of the cloneset sizes of the two donors, and no clear deviation from this trend was shown by twins.

Material for sequencing was PBMCs. This receptor was taken from a woman aged 18-49 years in good health. The chain joins TRBV20-1 to TRBJ2-1, with 10 middle bases fitting TRBD1. This receptor has the CDR3 CRAWTGGYNEQFF. Read as DNA, the sequence is TGCAGGGCCTGGACAGGGGGGTACAATGAGCAGTTCTTC.